The 15 T cell receptor beta chains in this list originate from one sample, sequenced in a study of STAT3 mutations in large granular lymphocyte leukemia. Overall study results and limits: Every T-cell large granular lymphocyte leukemia patient had at least one immunodominant TCR beta clonotype.

These receptors are not linked to any known antigen. This table comes from immunoSEQ multiplex PCR, and its TCRdb copy is limited to in-frame clones, with some not included. The sample consists of approximately 4,400 clones, about 81% of them appearing once. The sequenced sample was peripheral blood mononuclear cells. These receptor sequences come from a boy aged 5-17 years with T-cell large granular lymphocyte leukemia. Some clones in this sample may be carry-over from other donors' samples.

This chain links TRBV30 with TRBJ2-7; TRBD1 matches 8 bases. The V and J ends lost 2 bases and 0 bases, in that order; junction bases with no gene match: 3. CDR1 is GTSNPN, CDR2 SVGIG, per germline (reference sequence). The CDR3 is 14 amino acids. In DNA form, the CDR3 reads TGTGCCTGGAGTCAAGGGACAGGCTCCTACGAGCAGTACTTC. It specifies CAWSQGTGSYEQYF.

The chain recombines TRBV5-5 with TRBJ1-6, with 12 bases lining up with TRBD1. CDR3 length equals 14 residues. The trim removed 5 bases at V and 10 bases at J, leaving 4 bases unmatched. From germline, CDR1 is SGHKS and CDR2 YYEKEE (reference sequence). CDR3 residues: CASRSGTGGSPLHF. The CDR3 region has the DNA TGTGCCAGCAGGTCCGGGACAGGGGGCTCACCCCTCCACTTT. Supplemented by reference TRBV5-5 and TRBJ1-6, the full variable domain reads DAGVTQSPTHLIKTRGQQVTLRCSPISGHKSVSWYQQVLGQGPQFIFQYYEKEERGRGNFPDRFSARQFPNYSSELNVNALLLGDSALYLCASRSGTGGSPLHFGNGTRLTVT.

Only a few counts were recorded for this clone. This chain uses TRBV30 with TRBJ2-7; no clear D. The V end was cut by 0 bases, the J end by 5 bases, with 2 bases between. CDR1 is GTSNPN and CDR2 is SVGIG in the germline V gene (reference sequence). The CDR3 loop spans 10 amino acids. CDR3 sequence: CAWSVNEQYF. The CDR3 bases are TGTGCCTGGAGTGTAAACGAGCAGTACTTC.

J is TRBJ2-5 and V is TRBV7-2; no clear D. This CDR3 spans 15 amino acids. CDR1 and CDR2 (germline): SGHTA, FQGNSA. With 3 bases removed from V and 4 bases from J, the gap between germline ends came to 15 bases. Here the CDR3 reads CASSFVAVGSETQYF. CDR3 nucleotide sequence: TGTGCCAGCAGCTTTGTCGCCGTGGGGTCAGAGACCCAGTACTTC. The variable domain in full, completed from reference TRBV7-2 and TRBJ2-5, reads GAGVSQSPSNKVTEKGKDVELRCDPISGHTALYWYRQSLGQGLEFLIYFQGNSAPDKSGLPSDRFSAERTGGSVSTLTIQRTQQEDSAVYLCASSFVAVGSETQYFGPGTRLLVL.

The chain joins TRBV10-3 to TRBJ1-5, with a tentative D call TRBD1 (5 bases). The CDR3 covers 17 residues. Germline V gene data show CDR1 as ENHRY and CDR2 as SYGVKD. V lost 0 bases and J lost 10, with 22 bases in between. Written as DNA, the CDR3 is TGTGCCATCAGTGAGTCCCCTCAACAGGCCCCAAGAGATCCCCAGCATTTT. Encoded protein: CAISESPQQAPRDPQHF.

This clone was picked up one time. V gene TRBV25-1 combines with J gene TRBJ1-1; D not certain. With 2 bases removed from V and 0 bases from J, the gap between germline ends came to 13 bases. In germline, CDR1 is MGHDK, CDR2 SYGVNS. There are 16 residues in the CDR3. CDR3 DNA sequence: TGTGCCAGCAGTGAAAGGAGGTCAGGCGTGAACACTGAAGCTTTCTTT. Encoded protein: CASSERRSGVNTEAFF.

The chain links TRBV7-9 to TRBJ2-5; D may be TRBD2 (6 bases). Trimming stripped 6 bases from V and 2 bases from J, with 10 bases between. Germline CDR1 reads SEHNR; CDR2 reads FQNEAQ (reference sequence). The CDR3 loop spans 13 amino acids. The CDR3 protein is CASRSEGQETQYF. CDR3 bases: TGTGCCAGCAGATCGGAGGGGCAAGAGACCCAGTACTTC.

This sequence joins TRBV7-9 and TRBJ2-1; D unresolved. Germline V gene lookup returns CDR1 SEHNR and CDR2 FQNEAQ (reference sequence). V shed 7 bases and J shed 3 bases, with 7 bases lying between them. The CDR3 runs to 12 residues. The CDR3 nucleotides are TGTGCCAGCAAGTCGGACTACAATGAGCAGTTCTTC. It yields the protein CASKSDYNEQFF.

The V and J genes are TRBV5-1 and TRBJ2-3, with D uncertain. Trimming pared 0 bases from V and 2 bases from J, leaving 4 bases between. Germline values: CDR1 SGHRS, CDR2 YFSETQ. The CDR3 extends over 13 amino acids. The CDR3 protein is CASSLVPTDTQYF. CDR3 DNA: TGCGCCAGCAGCTTGGTCCCCACAGATACGCAGTATTTT.

This rearrangement joins TRBV13 to TRBJ1-1, with D unclear. This CDR3 is 12 amino acids long. Germline-derived CDR1 and CDR2 are PRHDT and FYEKMQ (reference sequence). Trimming left V 3 bases short and J 1 base short, with 3 bases between. The CDR3 DNA follows: TGTGCCAGCAGCTTGGGGAACACTGAAGCTTTCTTT. It codes for CASSLGNTEAFF.

The gene calls are TRBV6-4 and TRBJ2-1; 7 bases agree with TRBD1. The CDR3 totals 16 residues. Germline V gene data show CDR1 as MRHNA and CDR2 as SNTAGT. Trimming took 2 bases from V and 9 from J; bases not matched to a gene: 13. CDR3 amino acids: CASSDTYRGTASEQFF. DNA for the CDR3: TGTGCCAGCAGTGACACATACAGGGGAACCGCGTCTGAGCAGTTCTTC.

This chain joins TRBV30 and TRBJ1-5; TRBD1 is a possible D gene (6 bases). Trimming left V 2 bases short and J 9 bases short, with 14 bases between. This CDR3 spans 13 amino acids. Germline CDR1 reads GTSNPN; CDR2 reads SVGIG (reference sequence). CDR3 nucleotides: TGTGCCTGGAGTATCGGACAGAGCGGGCCCCAGCATTTT. Its translation is CAWSIGQSGPQHF.

The chain has TRBV5-1 and TRBJ2-7; D gene uncertain. In germline, CDR1 is SGHRS, CDR2 YFSETQ. The CDR3 extends over 14 amino acids. Trimming removed 0 bases at V and 0 bases at J, with 7 bases between. Here the CDR3 DNA reads TGCGCCAGCAGCTTGGCGGATTTCTCCTACGAGCAGTACTTC. This encodes CASSLADFSYEQYF. Variable domain in full (rest from reference TRBV5-1 and TRBJ2-7): KAGVTQTPRYLIKTRGQQVTLSCSPISGHRSVSWYQQTPGQGLQFLFEYFSETQRNKGNFPGRFSGRQFSNSRSEMNVSTLELGDSALYLCASSLADFSYEQYFGPGTRLTVT.

The genes are TRBV7-9 and TRBJ1-1; the match to TRBD1 covers 7 bases. Germline CDR1 is SEHNR and CDR2 is FQNEAQ (reference sequence). Trimming at V came to 5 bases and at J to 4 bases, leaving 7 bases not matched to a gene. The CDR3 runs to 14 residues. The CDR3 region is CASSLDRGPTEAFF. The CDR3, as DNA: TGTGCCAGCAGCCTCGATAGGGGGCCCACTGAAGCTTTCTTT.

V usage is TRBV5-1 and J usage is TRBJ1-5; no clear D. The CDR3 has 16 amino acids. Looked up from germline, CDR1 is SGHRS and CDR2 is YFSETQ. The V gene lost 4 bases and the J gene lost 0 bases, with 14 bases spanning the gap. The CDR3 region is CASSPRGRYSNQPQHF. The CDR3 DNA reads TGCGCCAGCAGCCCTCGGGGTAGGTATAGCAATCAGCCCCAGCATTTT.